Sequencing of this T cell receptor beta chain was carried out in a study of T cell responses to AZD1222 COVID-19 vaccine. CDR3 length equals 16 residues. The V and J ends lost 0 bases and 3 bases, in that order; junction bases with no gene match: 4. CDR1 and CDR2 from the germline V gene are LGHNA and YSLEER. The table came from immunoSEQ multiplex PCR; TCRdb's copy has only in-frame clones and leaves some out. The sample holds about 170,000 clones, around 88% seen once. The starting material was peripheral blood, obtained 28 days after the second AZD1222 dose. This chain joins TRBV4-3 and TRBJ2-5, with TRBD1 matching over 10 bases. This clonotype was obtained from an adult who received the AZD1222 COVID-19 vaccine. The CDR3 sequence is CASSQELGTGEETQYF. CDR3 in DNA: TGCGCCAGCAGCCAAGAGCTAGGGACAGGGGAAGAGACCCAGTACTTC.